The 17 T cell receptor beta chains reported below all come from one sample, sequenced in a study of CD8 T cells in Susac syndrome. The authors reverse transcribed 0.5 to 1 ug RNA with random hexamers. TCRdb ran MiXCR on the immunoSEQ multiplex PCR reads and lists one entry per CDR3 protein. Of roughly 200,000 distinct CDR3 sequences detected, around 95% appear once; the ten largest clones hold 0.093%. Input material: CD4+ T cells from PBMCs. The receptors here all came from a human donor with multiple sclerosis.

CDR3 bases: TGTGCCAGCAGCTTGGTCGGGTCCAGGACTGGGGAGCAGTACTTC. Translation gives CASSLVGSRTGEQYF. This chain joins TRBV5-4 and TRBJ2-7; tentative D call: TRBD2 (5 bases). Germline lookup yields CDR1 SGHNT and CDR2 YYREEE (reference sequence). V was shortened by 0 bases and J by 7 bases, with 17 bases between the two germline ends. The CDR3 length is 15 residues.

Note on this clonotype: The junction and the germline gene differ at one end; a read error may be behind it. The chain has TRBV7-7 and TRBJ2-3; tentatively, D is TRBD2 (5 bases). Germline V CDR1 and CDR2: SSHAT, FNYEAQ (reference sequence). CDR3 length: 15 residues. The CDR3, as DNA: TGTGCTAGCAGCTTAGGAGGAACTAGCACAGATACGCAGTATTTT. Its translation: CASSLGGTSTDTQYF.

The chain has TRBV24-1 and TRBJ1-4; D not resolved. V was trimmed by 5 bases and J by 8 bases, leaving 11 bases between them. This CDR3 has 13 residues. Germline V gene lookup returns CDR1 KGHDR and CDR2 SFDVKD. The CDR3: CATSGGDWEKLFF. The CDR3 region has the DNA TGTGCCACCAGTGGTGGGGATTGGGAAAAACTGTTTTTT.

The chain employs TRBV5-6 and TRBJ2-4; TRBD1 might be the D (5 bases). Trimming removed 1 base at V and 0 bases at J, with 8 bases between. Germline loops: CDR1 SGHDT, CDR2 YYEEEE. The CDR3 is made up of 15 amino acids. CDR3 sequence: CASSLLDIAKNIQYF. The CDR3 DNA reads as TGTGCCAGCAGCTTGTTGGACATAGCCAAAAACATTCAGTACTTC.

V is TRBV6-2 or TRBV6-3 and J is TRBJ2-1, with 13 bases that match TRBD2. Losses at the gene ends were 9 bases for V and 9 bases for J; bases not matched to a gene: 11. The CDR3 is made up of 15 amino acids. Germline assignment: CDR1 MNHEY and CDR2 SVGEGT. Here the CDR3 reads CASRTSGGAVGEQFF. CDR3 nucleotides: TGTGCCAGTCGGACTAGCGGGGGAGCGGTTGGTGAGCAGTTCTTC.

This clonotype was observed a single time. The rearrangement links TRBV23-1 to TRBJ1-1; unclear D gene. TRBV23-1 is an ORF; its function is uncertain. Trimming pared 0 bases from V and 0 bases from J, leaving 8 bases between. This CDR3 spans 15 amino acids. Here the CDR3 DNA reads TGCGCCAGCAGTCAATCGGGGAAGGTGAACACTGAAGCTTTCTTT. Protein product: CASSQSGKVNTEAFF.

The chain recombines TRBV7-9 with TRBJ1-2, with TRBD1 as a possible D gene (5 bases). The CDR3 totals 13 residues. Trimming removed 5 bases at V and 8 bases at J, with 15 bases between. CDR1 SEHNR and CDR2 FQNEAQ come from the germline V gene (reference sequence). The CDR3 nucleotides are TGTGCCAGCAGCCAATACGGAGGGGTCGGCTACACCTTC. Its protein product is CASSQYGGVGYTF.

The V and J genes are TRBV11-1 and TRBJ2-1; TRBD2 aligns across 7 bases. Germline V gives CDR1 SGHAT, CDR2 FQDESV (reference sequence). The CDR3 totals 15 residues. V was clipped by 6 bases and J by 0 bases; unmatched bases: 5. In DNA, the CDR3 is TGTGCCAGCAGACGTGGGGGGGGCTCCTACAATGAGCAGTTCTTC. This codes for CASRRGGGSYNEQFF. The whole variable domain, filled in from reference TRBV11-1 and TRBJ2-1, reads EAEVAQSPRYKITEKSQAVAFWCDPISGHATLYWYRQILGQGPELLVQFQDESVVDDSQLPKDRFSAERLKGVDSTLKIQPAELGDSAMYLCASRRGGGSYNEQFFGPGTRLTVL.

J is TRBJ2-5 and V is TRBV20-1; D uncertain. Trimming removed 6 bases at V and 4 bases at J, with 18 bases between. The CDR3 runs to 14 residues. CDR1 DFQATT and CDR2 SNEGSKA come from the germline V gene (reference sequence). In DNA form, the CDR3 reads TGCAGTGCCCTTTATAAGGGCGCAGGAGAGACCCAGTACTTC. This translates into CSALYKGAGETQYF.

The chain has TRBV30 and TRBJ1-1; the D is unclear. Per germline, CDR1 GTSNPN and CDR2 SVGIG (reference sequence). Trimming removed 4 bases at V and 4 bases at J, with 10 bases between. The CDR3 runs to 12 residues. The CDR3 DNA is TGTGCCTGGAAGGGAAGGCCCACTGAAGCTTTCTTT. Translated, it gives CAWKGRPTEAFF.

The rearrangement links TRBV28 to TRBJ2-7; D call uncertain. Germline assignment: CDR1 MDHEN and CDR2 SYDVKM. The V gene lost 8 bases and the J gene lost 3 bases, with 14 bases spanning the gap. The CDR3 has 13 residues. CDR3 coding DNA: TGTGCCAGCGGACCGACGGTTGTCTACGAGCAGTACTTC. Its protein product is CASGPTVVYEQYF.

The chain links TRBV5-1 to TRBJ1-1; D unclear. The germline gives CDR1 SGHRS, CDR2 YFSETQ. The CDR3 is made up of 13 amino acids. Trimming stripped 2 bases from V and 0 bases from J, with 5 bases between. Here the CDR3 DNA reads TGCGCCAGCAGCTTATCAGTGAACACTGAAGCTTTCTTT. Translated: CASSLSVNTEAFF.

This clonotype was seen a handful of times. This chain uses TRBV29-1 with TRBJ2-7; possible D gene TRBD2, 5 bases. Germline values: CDR1 SQVTM, CDR2 ANQGSEA. The V gene lost 3 bases and the J gene lost 4 bases, with 7 bases spanning the gap. The CDR3 totals 11 residues. The CDR3 bases are TGCAGCGTTGATCGGGGTTACGAGCAGTACTTC. It codes for CSVDRGYEQYF.

The V call is TRBV9, the J call TRBJ2-1; 8 bases line up with TRBD2. The trim removed 0 bases at V and 9 bases at J, leaving 5 bases unmatched. Per germline, CDR1 SGDLS and CDR2 YYNGEE. The CDR3 runs to 14 residues. In DNA form, the CDR3 reads TGTGCCAGCAGCGTAGCGGGGGGGCTAAGTGAGCAGTTCTTC. As protein: CASSVAGGLSEQFF.

J is TRBJ2-7 and V is TRBV7-9; either TRBD1 or TRBD2 may fit D (6 bases each). Deletions cut 6 bases from V and 6 bases from J, with 15 bases between. This CDR3 comprises 13 residues. CDR1 is SEHNR and CDR2 is FQNEAQ in the germline V gene (reference sequence). CDR3 amino acids: CASRSAGGSEQYF. DNA for the CDR3: TGTGCCAGCAGATCGGCCGGGGGCAGCGAGCAGTACTTC.

The gene calls are TRBV10-3 and TRBJ2-7; possible D gene TRBD1, 6 bases. Germline V gene data show CDR1 as ENHRY and CDR2 as SYGVKD. The CDR3 spans 14 residues. The ends were cut back, 6 bases at V and 3 bases at J, with 15 bases in the middle. This CDR3 is CAIRTTGIHYEQYF. As DNA, the CDR3 is TGTGCCATCAGGACAACAGGGATCCACTACGAGCAGTACTTC.

Written as DNA, the CDR3 is TGCAGACCCTCCACAGGGGGCACAGATACGCAGTATTTT. This translates into CRPSTGGTDTQYF. The rearrangement joins TRBV20-1 to TRBJ2-3, with 7 bases aligning to TRBD1. The CDR3 spans 13 residues. In germline, CDR1 is DFQATT, CDR2 SNEGSKA (reference sequence).